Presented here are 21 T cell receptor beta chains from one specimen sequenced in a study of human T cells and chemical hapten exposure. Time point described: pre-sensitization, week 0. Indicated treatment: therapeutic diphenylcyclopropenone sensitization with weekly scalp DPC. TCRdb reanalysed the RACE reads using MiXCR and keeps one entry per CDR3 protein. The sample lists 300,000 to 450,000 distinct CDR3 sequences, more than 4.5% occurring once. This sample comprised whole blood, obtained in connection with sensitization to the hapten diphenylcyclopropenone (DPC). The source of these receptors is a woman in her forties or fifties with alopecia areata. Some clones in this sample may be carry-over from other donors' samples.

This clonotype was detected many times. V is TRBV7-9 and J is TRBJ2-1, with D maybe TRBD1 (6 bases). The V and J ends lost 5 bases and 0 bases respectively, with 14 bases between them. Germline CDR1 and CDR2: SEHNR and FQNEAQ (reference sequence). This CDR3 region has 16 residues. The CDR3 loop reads CASSHRDTSSYNEQFF. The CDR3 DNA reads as TGTGCCAGCAGCCACCGGGACACGAGCTCCTACAATGAGCAGTTCTTC.

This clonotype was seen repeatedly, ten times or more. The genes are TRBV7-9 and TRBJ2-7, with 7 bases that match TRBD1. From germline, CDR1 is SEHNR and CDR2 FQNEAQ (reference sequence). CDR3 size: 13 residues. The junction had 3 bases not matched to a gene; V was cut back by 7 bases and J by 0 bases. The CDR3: CASTRDSSYEQYF. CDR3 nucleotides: TGTGCCAGCACCCGGGACAGCTCCTACGAGCAGTACTTC. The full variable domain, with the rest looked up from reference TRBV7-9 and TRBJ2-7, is DTGVSQNPRHKITKRGQNVTFRCDPISEHNRLYWYRQTLGQGPEFLTYFQNEAQLEKSRLLSDRFSAERPKGSFSTLEIQRTEQGDSAMYLCASTRDSSYEQYFGPGTRLTVT.

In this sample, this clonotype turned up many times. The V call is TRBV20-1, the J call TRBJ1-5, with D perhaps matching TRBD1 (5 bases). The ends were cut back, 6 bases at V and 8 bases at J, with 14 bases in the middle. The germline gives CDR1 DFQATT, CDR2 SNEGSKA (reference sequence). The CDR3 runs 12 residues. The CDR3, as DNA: TGCAGTGCCAGGGTCCCGAAGGAGCCCCAGCATTTT. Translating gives CSARVPKEPQHF.

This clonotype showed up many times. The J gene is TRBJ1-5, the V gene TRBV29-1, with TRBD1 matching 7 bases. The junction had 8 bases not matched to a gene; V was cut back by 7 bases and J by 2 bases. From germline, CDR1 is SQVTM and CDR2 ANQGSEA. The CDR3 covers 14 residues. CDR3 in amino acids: CSALTGVGNQPQHF. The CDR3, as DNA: TGCAGCGCCCTAACAGGGGTCGGCAATCAGCCCCAGCATTTT.

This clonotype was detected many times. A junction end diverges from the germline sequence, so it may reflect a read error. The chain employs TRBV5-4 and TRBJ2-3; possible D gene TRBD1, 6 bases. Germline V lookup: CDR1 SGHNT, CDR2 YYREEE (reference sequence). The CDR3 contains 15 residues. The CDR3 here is CASSLDRPSTDTQYF. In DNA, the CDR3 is TGTGCCAGCAGTTTGGACAGACCTAGCACAGATACGCAGTATTTT.

The CDR3 sequence: CSGARGTGELFF. The CDR3 region has the DNA TGCAGCGGCGCCAGGGGTACCGGGGAGCTGTTTTTT. V is TRBV29-1 and J is TRBJ2-2, with D maybe TRBD1 (6 bases). The CDR3 extends over 12 amino acids. Germline-derived CDR1 and CDR2 are SQVTM and ANQGSEA. V was cut by 7 bases and J by 5 bases, with 11 bases left in between.

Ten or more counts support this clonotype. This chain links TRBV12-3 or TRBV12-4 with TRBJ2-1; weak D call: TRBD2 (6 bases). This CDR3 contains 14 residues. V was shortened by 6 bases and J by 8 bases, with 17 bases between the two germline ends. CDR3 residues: CASRGSTRSHEQFF. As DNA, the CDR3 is TGTGCCAGCAGGGGGTCGACTAGGTCCCATGAGCAGTTCTTC.

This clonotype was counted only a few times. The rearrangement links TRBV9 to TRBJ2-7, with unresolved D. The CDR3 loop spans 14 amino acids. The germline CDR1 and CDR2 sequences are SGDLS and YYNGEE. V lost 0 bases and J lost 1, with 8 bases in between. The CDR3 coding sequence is TGTGCCAGCAGCGTAGAACCAGGATCCTACGAGCAGTACTTC. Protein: CASSVEPGSYEQYF.

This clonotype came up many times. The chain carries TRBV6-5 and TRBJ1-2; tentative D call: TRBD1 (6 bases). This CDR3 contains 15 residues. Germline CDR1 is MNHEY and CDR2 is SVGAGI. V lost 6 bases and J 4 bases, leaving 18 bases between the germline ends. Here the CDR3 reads CASRGIRWGLYGYTF. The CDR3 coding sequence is TGTGCCAGCAGGGGGATTCGATGGGGGCTCTATGGCTACACCTTC.

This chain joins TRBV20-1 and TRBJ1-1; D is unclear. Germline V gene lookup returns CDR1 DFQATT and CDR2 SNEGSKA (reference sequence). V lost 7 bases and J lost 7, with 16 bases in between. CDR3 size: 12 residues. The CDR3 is CSVPWERFEAFF. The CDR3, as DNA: TGCAGTGTCCCCTGGGAACGGTTTGAAGCTTTCTTT.

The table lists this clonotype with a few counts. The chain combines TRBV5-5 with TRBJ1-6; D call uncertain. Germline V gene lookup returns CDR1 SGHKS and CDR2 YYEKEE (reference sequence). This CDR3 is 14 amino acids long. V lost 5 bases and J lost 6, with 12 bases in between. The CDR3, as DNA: TGTGCCAGCAGATCGGACGGGAGTAATTCACCCCTCCACTTT. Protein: CASRSDGSNSPLHF. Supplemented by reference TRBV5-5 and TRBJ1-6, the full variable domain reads DAGVTQSPTHLIKTRGQQVTLRCSPISGHKSVSWYQQVLGQGPQFIFQYYEKEERGRGNFPDRFSARQFPNYSSELNVNALLLGDSALYLCASRSDGSNSPLHFGNGTRLTVT.

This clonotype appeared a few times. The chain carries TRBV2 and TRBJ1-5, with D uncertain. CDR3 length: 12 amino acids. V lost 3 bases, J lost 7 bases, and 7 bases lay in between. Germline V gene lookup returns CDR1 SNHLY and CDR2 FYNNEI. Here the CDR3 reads CASSDRGQPQHF. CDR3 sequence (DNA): TGTGCCAGCAGTGACAGAGGGCAGCCCCAGCATTTT.

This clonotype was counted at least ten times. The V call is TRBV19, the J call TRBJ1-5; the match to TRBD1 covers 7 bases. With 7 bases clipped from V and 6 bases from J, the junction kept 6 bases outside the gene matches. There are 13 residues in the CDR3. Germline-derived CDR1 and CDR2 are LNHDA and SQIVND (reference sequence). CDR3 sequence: CASNDRDGQPQHF. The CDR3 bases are TGTGCCAGTAATGACAGGGACGGTCAGCCCCAGCATTTT.

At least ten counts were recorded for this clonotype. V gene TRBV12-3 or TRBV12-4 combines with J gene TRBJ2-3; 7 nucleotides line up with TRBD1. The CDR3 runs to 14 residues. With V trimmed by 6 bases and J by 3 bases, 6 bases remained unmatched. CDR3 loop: CASSLDRTTDTQYF. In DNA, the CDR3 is TGTGCCAGCAGCCTGGACAGGACTACAGATACGCAGTATTTT.

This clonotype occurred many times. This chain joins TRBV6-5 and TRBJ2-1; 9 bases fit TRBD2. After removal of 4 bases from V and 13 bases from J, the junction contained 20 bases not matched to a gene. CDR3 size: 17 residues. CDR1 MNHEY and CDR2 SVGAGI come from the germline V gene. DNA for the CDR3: TGTGCCAGCAGTTTCCGATCAACAGCGGGAGGCTTGGGGGGTCAGTTCTTC. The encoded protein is CASSFRSTAGGLGGQFF.

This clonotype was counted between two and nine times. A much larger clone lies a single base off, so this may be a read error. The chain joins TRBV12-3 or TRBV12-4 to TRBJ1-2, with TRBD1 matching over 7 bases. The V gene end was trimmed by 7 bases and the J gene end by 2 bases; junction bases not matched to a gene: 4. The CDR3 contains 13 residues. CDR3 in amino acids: CASTPTGNYGYTF. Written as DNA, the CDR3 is TGTGCCAGCACCCCGACAGGGAACTATGGCTACACCTTC.

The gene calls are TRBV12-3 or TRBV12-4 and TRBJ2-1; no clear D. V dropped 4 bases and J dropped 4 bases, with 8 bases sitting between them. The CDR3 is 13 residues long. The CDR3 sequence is CASSSPGYNEQFF. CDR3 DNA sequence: TGTGCCAGCAGTTCCCCCGGTTACAATGAGCAGTTCTTC.

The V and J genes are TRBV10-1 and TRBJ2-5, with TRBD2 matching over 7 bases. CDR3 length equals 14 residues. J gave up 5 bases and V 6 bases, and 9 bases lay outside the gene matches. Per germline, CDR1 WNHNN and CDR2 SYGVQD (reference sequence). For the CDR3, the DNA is TGCGCCAGCAGCCGGGCGGGAGTAGGGGAGACCCAGTACTTC. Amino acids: CASSRAGVGETQYF.

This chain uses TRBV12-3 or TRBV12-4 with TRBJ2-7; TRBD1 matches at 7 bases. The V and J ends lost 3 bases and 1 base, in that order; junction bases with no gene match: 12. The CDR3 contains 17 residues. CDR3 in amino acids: CASSFGFGGQRSYEQYF. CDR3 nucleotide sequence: TGTGCCAGCAGTTTTGGCTTTGGGGGACAGAGATCCTACGAGCAGTACTTC.

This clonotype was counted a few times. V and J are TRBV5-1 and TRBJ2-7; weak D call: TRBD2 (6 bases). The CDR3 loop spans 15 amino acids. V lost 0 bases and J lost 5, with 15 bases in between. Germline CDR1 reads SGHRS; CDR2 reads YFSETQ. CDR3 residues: CASSLAGTGGDEQYF. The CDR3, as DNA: TGCGCCAGCAGCTTGGCCGGAACAGGAGGGGACGAGCAGTACTTC.

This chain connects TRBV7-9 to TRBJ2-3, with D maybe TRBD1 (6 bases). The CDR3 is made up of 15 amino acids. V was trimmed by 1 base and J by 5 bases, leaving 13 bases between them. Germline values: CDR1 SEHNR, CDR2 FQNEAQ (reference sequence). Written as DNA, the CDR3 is TGTGCCAGCAGCTTAGACCCTACAGGGAGAGATACGCAGTATTTT. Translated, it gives CASSLDPTGRDTQYF.